This TCR beta chain was profiled in a study of CD8 T cells in Susac syndrome. Notes on the study in general: The study conceded that its TCR sequencing and HLA analysis involved relatively few individuals.

Roughly 0.45 to 1 ug RNA was reverse transcribed with random hexamers. Across 54 Vbeta and 13 Jbeta, TCR beta CDR3 was amplified with immunoSEQ multiplex PCR. TCRdb passed the immunoSEQ multiplex PCR reads through MiXCR, listing each CDR3 protein once. The sample contains more than 150,000 distinct CDR3 sequences, 92% of which appear only once. Sequencing of TCR beta was undertaken in CD8+ and CD4+ T cells derived from blood. The CD8+ and CD4+ T cells were negatively isolated, with the TEMRA cells enriched by FACS. This clonotype was picked up one time. Antigen specificity is unknown. Specimen: CD4+ T cells from PBMCs. This TCR came from a human donor in good health.

CDR3 sequence: CASSNSGSRYEQYF. CDR3 nucleotides: TGTGCCAGCAGCAATAGCGGGAGTAGGTACGAGCAGTACTTC. The rearrangement joins TRBV28 to TRBJ2-7, with 9 nucleotides matching TRBD2. The CDR3 spans 14 residues. J was trimmed by 4 bases and V by 6 bases; bases with no gene match: 7. Germline CDR1 is MDHEN and CDR2 is SYDVKM.